These T cell receptor beta chains were read from a single sample in a study of blood T cell repertoires in COVID-19. The repertoire was sequenced with immunoSEQ multiplex PCR; TCRdb's copy has only in-frame clones and lacks some. The data show 250,000 to 300,000 clones, around 84% seen once. Sequenced material: PBMCs or T cells enriched from blood (not recorded which). The origin of the receptors is a man aged 18 to 30 who had recovered from COVID-19. Both conserved end residues are part of each CDR3. D genes are given only for firm matches.

.	TRBV5-1	TRBJ1-1	TGCGCCAGCAGCAGCTCACAGGGTAGGGGAATGAACACTGAAGCTTTCTTT	CASSSSQGRGMNTEAFF
TRBD2	TRBV18	TRBJ2-7	TGTGCCAGCTCACCTTTAGCGGGGGGGATTTACGAGCAGTACTTC	CASSPLAGGIYEQYF
TRBD2	TRBV5-1	TRBJ2-7	TGCGCCATTCTATATAGCGGGGTCTACGAGCAGTACTTC	CAILYSGVYEQYF
.	TRBV5-1	TRBJ2-3	TGCGCCAGCAGCTTACCCTCTGGGGGGACAGTCGCAGATACGCAGTATTTT	CASSLPSGGTVADTQYF
TRBD1	TRBV5-6	TRBJ1-2	TGTGCCAGCAGCTTTTCCGGGACAGTACGTTCCGGCTACACCTTC	CASSFSGTVRSGYTF
TRBD1	TRBV3-1/TRBV3-2	TRBJ2-1	TGTGCCAGCAGCCAAGGGGGGACAGGGGGTGGTGAGCAGTTCTTC	CASSQGGTGGGEQFF
.	TRBV5-1	TRBJ2-2	TGCGCCAGCAGCCCCAGCGGGACACGAGGCGGGGAGCTGTTTTTT	CASSPSGTRGGELFF
TRBD2	TRBV6-5	TRBJ2-1	TGTGCCAGCAGTCCGACTAGCGGGAGAACTGAGCAGTTCTTC	CASSPTSGRTEQFF
TRBD2	TRBV5-8	TRBJ2-7	TGTGCCAGCAGCTTGACCTTAAGCGGGAGGGCCTACGAGCAGTACTTC	CASSLTLSGRAYEQYF
TRBD1	TRBV2	TRBJ1-4	TGTGCCAGCAGTGTATTACCGGGACAGAAATCATCGGGGAATGAAAAACTGTTTTTT	CASSVLPGQKSSGNEKLFF
TRBD1	TRBV15	TRBJ2-7	TGTGCCACCAGCAGAGACTTTTGGCAGGGGGCCTCCTACGAGCAGTACTTC	CATSRDFWQGASYEQYF
TRBD1	TRBV13	TRBJ2-3	TGTGCCAGCAGCTTCTCAGGGGGCTCCCGGAGCACAGATACGCAGTATTTT	CASSFSGGSRSTDTQYF
TRBD1	TRBV30	TRBJ1-5	TGTGCCTGGAGTGTAGGTGGACAGGGTCATTATCAGCCCCAGCATTTT	CAWSVGGQGHYQPQHF
.	TRBV10-3	TRBJ1-1	TGTGCCATCAGGCCAAGCGGGATGGTGAACACTGAAGCTTTCTTT	CAIRPSGMVNTEAFF
TRBD2	TRBV12-3/TRBV12-4	TRBJ2-5	TGTGCCAGCACCGGGACTAACCAAGAGACCCAGTACTTC	CASTGTNQETQYF
.	TRBV3-1/TRBV3-2	TRBJ2-3	TGTGCCAGCAGCTCGACGGCAAGCGGGCTCGGCACAGATACGCAGTATTTT	CASSSTASGLGTDTQYF